This TCR beta chain was recorded in a study of T cell changes during pregnancy in multiple sclerosis. Germline V gene sequence: CDR1 ENHRY, CDR2 SYGVKD. CDR3 size: 16 residues. With 3 bases clipped from V and 6 bases from J, the junction kept 8 bases outside the gene matches. Assay: immunoSEQ multiplex PCR; the TCRdb copy retains only in-frame clones and omits some. The sample has about 49,000 clones; roughly 94% are singletons. The rearrangement uses TRBV10-3 and TRBJ1-5; 10 nucleotides line up with TRBD1. The TCR comes from a female donor with multiple sclerosis, enrolled in a pregnancy study. The source material was CD8+ T cells from peripheral blood mononuclear cells, sampled before pregnancy. The CDR3: CAISDGGTGVGQPQHF. The CDR3 coding sequence is TGTGCCATCAGTGATGGCGGGACAGGGGTCGGTCAGCCCCAGCATTTT.